This TCR beta chain was identified in a study of pediatric ulcerative colitis. Findings of the study overall: Two patients' blood samples yielded substantially fewer templates.

To note about this clone: Its antigen is not identified.

The data were produced by immunoSEQ multiplex PCR, yet TCRdb's version contains in-frame clones alone and is incomplete. This repertoire shows 15,000 to 20,000 clones, about 80% found once; its top ten account for around 6.9%. The rectum was sampled with one to two pinch biopsies at colonoscopy. Control subjects, colonoscoped for suspected IBD, had macroscopically and histologically normal endoscopy. The sequence was obtained from a boy aged 5-17 years who was a control in a study of pediatric ulcerative colitis. The source material was gut tissue.

Here the CDR3 reads CASSPLSSYNEQFF. The CDR3 nucleotides read TGCGCCAGCAGCCCACTGAGCTCCTACAATGAGCAGTTCTTC. The rearrangement links TRBV5-1 to TRBJ2-1, with no clear D. Germline CDR1 and CDR2: SGHRS and YFSETQ. Trimming took off 4 bases at V and 0 bases at J, with 8 bases between the two ends. This CDR3 has 14 residues.